This entry concerns a single T cell receptor beta chain. This CDR3 region has 16 residues. V was clipped by 3 bases and J by 4 bases; unmatched bases: 10. Germline-derived CDR1 and CDR2 are SGHVS and FQNEAQ. This specimen comes from a study of technical replicates of blood from a few donors. Profiled with immunoSEQ multiplex PCR; TCRdb holds only in-frame clones, not every one. Of more than 50,000 clones listed, roughly 89% are singletons. The J gene is TRBJ2-7, the V gene TRBV7-8; TRBD1 aligns across 9 bases. The clonotype comes from a human donor in good health. Some clones in this sample may be carry-over from other donors' samples. The sample comprised PBMCs. For the CDR3, the DNA is TGTGCCAGCAGCTTGGGACCGAGACAGGGGGGTTACGAGCAGTACTTC. This encodes CASSLGPRQGGYEQYF.